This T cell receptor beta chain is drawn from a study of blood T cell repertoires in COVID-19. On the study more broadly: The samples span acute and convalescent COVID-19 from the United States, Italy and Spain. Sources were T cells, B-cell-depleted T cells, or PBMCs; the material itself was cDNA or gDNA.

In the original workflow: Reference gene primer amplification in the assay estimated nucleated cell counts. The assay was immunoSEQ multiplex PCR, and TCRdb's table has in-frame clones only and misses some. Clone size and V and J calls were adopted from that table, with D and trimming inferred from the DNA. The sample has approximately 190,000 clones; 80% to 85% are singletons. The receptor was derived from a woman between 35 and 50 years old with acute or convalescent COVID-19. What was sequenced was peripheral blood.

DNA of the CDR3: TGTGCCAGCAGCAAGAACACAGGGGGGAACGGTGAAGCTTTCTTT. This encodes CASSKNTGGNGEAFF. The chain employs TRBV7-6 and TRBJ1-1; 8 positions agree with TRBD1. The CDR3 has 15 residues. Germline V gene data show CDR1 as SGHVS and CDR2 as FNYEAQ. The junction had 12 bases not matched to a gene; V was cut back by 5 bases and J by 7 bases.